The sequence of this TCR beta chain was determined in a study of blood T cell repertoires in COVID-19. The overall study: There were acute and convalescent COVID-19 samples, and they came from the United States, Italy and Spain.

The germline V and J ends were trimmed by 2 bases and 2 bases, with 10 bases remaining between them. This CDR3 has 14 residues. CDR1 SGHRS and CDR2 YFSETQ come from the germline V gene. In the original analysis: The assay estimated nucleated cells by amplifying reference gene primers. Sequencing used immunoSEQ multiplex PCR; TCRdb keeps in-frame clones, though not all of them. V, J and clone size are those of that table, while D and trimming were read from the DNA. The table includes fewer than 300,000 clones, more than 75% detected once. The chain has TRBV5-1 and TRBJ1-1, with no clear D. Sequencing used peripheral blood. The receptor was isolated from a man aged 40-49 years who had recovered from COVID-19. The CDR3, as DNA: TGCGCCAGCAGCTTCCAGAGGTTAAACACTGAAGCTTTCTTT. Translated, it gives CASSFQRLNTEAFF.